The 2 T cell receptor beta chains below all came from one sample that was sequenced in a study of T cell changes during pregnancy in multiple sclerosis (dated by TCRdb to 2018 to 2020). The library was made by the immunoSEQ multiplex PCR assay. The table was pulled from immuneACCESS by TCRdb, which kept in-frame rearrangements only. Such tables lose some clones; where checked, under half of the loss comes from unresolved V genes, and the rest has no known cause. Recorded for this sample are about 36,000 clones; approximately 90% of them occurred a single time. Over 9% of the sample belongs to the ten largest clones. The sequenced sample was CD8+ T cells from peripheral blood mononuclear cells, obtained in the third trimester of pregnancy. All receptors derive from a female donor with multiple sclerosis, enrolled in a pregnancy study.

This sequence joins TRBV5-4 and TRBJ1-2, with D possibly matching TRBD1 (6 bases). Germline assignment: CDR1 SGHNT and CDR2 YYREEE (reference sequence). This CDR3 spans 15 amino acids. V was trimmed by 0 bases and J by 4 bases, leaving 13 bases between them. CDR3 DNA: TGTGCCAGCAGCTTGGGTACAGGACAGTTCTATGGCTACACCTTC. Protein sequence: CASSLGTGQFYGYTF.

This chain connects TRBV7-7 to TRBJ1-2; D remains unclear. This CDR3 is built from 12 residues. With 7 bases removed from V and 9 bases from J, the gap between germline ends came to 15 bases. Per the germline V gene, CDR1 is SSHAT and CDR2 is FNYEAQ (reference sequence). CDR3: CASTYRGRSYTF. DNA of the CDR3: TGTGCCAGCACCTACAGAGGGAGGAGCTACACCTTC.